The 8 T cell receptor beta chains below were found in one sample sequenced in a study of T and B cells in COVID-19 patients. TRB was amplified from approximately 250-480 ng of blood genomic DNA. Multiplex PCR with BIOMED2 TRB-A/B primer pools amplified TRB rearrangements. TCRdb used MiXCR to reprocess the multiplex PCR reads, holding one entry per CDR3 protein. This table holds some 15,000 distinct CDR3 sequences, about 29% found once. The material sequenced was blood. Receptors were obtained from a human donor who had recovered from COVID-19.

This clonotype occurred a few times. This chain uses TRBV6-2 or TRBV6-3 with TRBJ2-3; 9 bases fit TRBD2. V shed 5 bases and J 3 bases; nucleotides not matched to a gene: 12. Germline CDR1 is MNHEY and CDR2 is SVGEGT. There are 17 residues in the CDR3. In nucleotides, the CDR3 is TGTGCCAGCAGTGAACGGGCGGGAGGGAGAGCTACAGATACGCAGTATTTT. Amino acids: CASSERAGGRATDTQYF.

This clonotype is judged medium-sized (0.01 to 0.1%). The chain combines TRBV6-2 or TRBV6-3 with TRBJ2-6; no clear D. Germline V gives CDR1 MNHEY, CDR2 SVGEGT. Trimming cost V 6 bases and J 0 bases, with 9 bases left between them. This CDR3 spans 15 amino acids. CDR3 sequence: CASSQDPSGANVLTF. For the CDR3, the DNA is TGTGCCAGCAGCCAGGACCCCTCTGGGGCCAACGTCCTGACTTTC.

This clonotype has only a few counts. This chain connects TRBV6-2 or TRBV6-3 to TRBJ1-1; D might be TRBD1 (6 bases). Looked up from germline, CDR1 is MNHEY and CDR2 is SVGEGT. The CDR3 covers 13 residues. The V gene lost 6 bases and the J gene lost 6 bases, with 14 bases spanning the gap. The CDR3 loop reads CASSYPGVSEAFF. The CDR3 nucleotides read TGTGCCAGCAGCTACCCAGGGGTCTCTGAAGCTTTCTTT.

The CDR3 sequence: CASSLLGYGYTF. CDR3 in DNA: TGTGCCAGCAGTTTGTTGGGCTATGGCTACACCTTC. The chain employs TRBV12-3 or TRBV12-4 and TRBJ1-2; unclear D gene. Trimming took 3 bases from V and 4 from J, leaving 6 bases between them. This CDR3 is 12 amino acids long.

The chain joins TRBV12-3 or TRBV12-4 to TRBJ1-3; maybe TRBD1 (6 bases). There are 17 residues in the CDR3. Trimming left V 6 bases short and J 0 bases short, with 18 bases between. This CDR3 is CASSFDRLPGSGNTIYF. CDR3 DNA: TGTGCCAGCAGCTTCGACAGGTTACCAGGCTCTGGAAACACCATATATTTT.

Comment on this clonotype: Just one base apart from a much larger clone, this may be a read error. The chain joins TRBV5-6 to TRBJ2-7, with 8 bases that match TRBD2. V shed 6 bases, J shed 6 bases, and the junction held 11 bases outside the gene matches. Germline CDR1 and CDR2: SGHDT and YYEEEE. The CDR3 extends over 14 amino acids. CDR3 loop: CASNGGLARGEQYF. The CDR3 bases are TGTGCCAGCAACGGCGGACTAGCTCGAGGCGAGCAGTACTTC.

This clonotype occurred a few times. This rearrangement joins TRBV18 to TRBJ2-3; D might be TRBD2 (6 bases). The CDR3 runs 15 residues. Germline-derived CDR1 and CDR2 are KGHSH and LQKENI. V lost 5 bases, J lost 2 bases, and 14 bases lay in between. CDR3 protein: CASSGGLSNTDTQYF. The CDR3 DNA follows: TGTGCCAGCTCAGGGGGACTTTCTAACACAGATACGCAGTATTTT.

The chain recombines TRBV7-2 with TRBJ2-3; 7 nucleotides agree with TRBD2. This CDR3 has 14 amino acids. V dropped 6 bases and J dropped 1; count of bases not matched to a gene: 4. Germline V CDR1 and CDR2: SGHTA, FQGNSA. The CDR3, as DNA: TGTGCCAGCAGTCCAACTAGCGGCACAGATACGCAGTATTTT. Its protein is CASSPTSGTDTQYF.